This T cell receptor beta chain was profiled in a study of yellow fever vaccine responses in identical twins. Broader study findings: A vaccine T cell response that seemed partly convergent and partly personalized was reported in twins.

TCRdb fed the RT-PCR reads into MiXCR, producing one record per CDR3 protein. The repertoire holds approximately 32,000 distinct CDR3 sequences, with 45% to 65% as singletons. The V gene's germline CDR1 is SGHNT and CDR2 YENEEA. The V gene end was trimmed by 5 bases and the J gene end by 4 bases; junction bases not matched to a gene: 16. There are 17 residues in the CDR3. As for this clonotype: Antigen: not known.

The rearrangement joins TRBV11-3 to TRBJ1-2; 7 positions match TRBD1. The material sequenced was T cells from blood (PBMCs), unsorted or a sorted subset (not recorded which), taken before or after yellow fever vaccination (not recorded which). The sequence derives from a woman between 18 and 29 years old who received the yellow fever vaccine. The CDR3 region has the DNA TGTGCCAGCAGCCCCCAGACAGGGCTTCTTCAAATCTATGGCTACACCTTC. It yields the protein CASSPQTGLLQIYGYTF.